A selection of T cell receptor beta chains follows, all from one sample in a study of untreated major depressive disorder. Assay used: immunoSEQ multiplex PCR; TCRdb lists only in-frame clones, some missing. The profile shows roughly 14,000 clones, around 90% of them singletons. The sample taken for sequencing was CD4+ T cells from PBMCs. These receptors all stem from a woman aged 25-40 years with major depressive disorder. The CDR3 runs from the conserved cysteine through the conserved F or W. A D gene is named only where the DNA matches it firmly. Clone size is given for some rows only: seen once, a few or many times, or a class if the clone is expanded.

d_call: TRBD1
j_call: TRBJ1-1
clone_size: few
v_call: TRBV13
cdr3_nt: TGTGCCAGCAGGCTTGAGGGACAGACGAACACTGAAGCTTTCTTT
cdr3_aa: CASRLEGQTNTEAFF

d_call: NA
j_call: TRBJ2-4
clone_size: once
v_call: TRBV7-2
cdr3_nt: TGTGCCAGCAGCTTAGCGAGTGATACTTTAAAAAACATTCAGTACTTC
cdr3_aa: CASSLASDTLKNIQYF

d_call: NA
j_call: TRBJ1-5
clone_size: NA
v_call: TRBV6-6
cdr3_nt: TGTGCCAGCAGCTCTCTACAGGGACAGCCCCAGCATTTT
cdr3_aa: CASSSLQGQPQHF

d_call: TRBD2
j_call: TRBJ2-7
clone_size: NA
v_call: TRBV7-8
cdr3_nt: TGTGCCAGCAGCTTAACGGCGGGAGCTACCTCTTCATACGAGCAGTACTTC
cdr3_aa: CASSLTAGATSSYEQYF

d_call: NA
j_call: TRBJ2-7
clone_size: NA
v_call: TRBV4-1
cdr3_nt: TGCGCCAGCAGCCAAGAACTCCAGGCTAGTCGAGGCGAGCAGTACTTC
cdr3_aa: CASSQELQASRGEQYF

d_call: NA
j_call: TRBJ2-7
clone_size: NA
v_call: TRBV5-4
cdr3_nt: TGTGCCAGCAGCTCGCAGGGGTACGAGCAGTACTTC
cdr3_aa: CASSSQGYEQYF

d_call: NA
j_call: TRBJ2-3
clone_size: NA
v_call: TRBV7-8
cdr3_nt: TGTGCCAGCAGCTTTGCAGATACGCAGTATTTT
cdr3_aa: CASSFADTQYF

d_call: NA
j_call: TRBJ1-5
clone_size: NA
v_call: TRBV19
cdr3_nt: TGTGCCAGTAGTCCCCAGGGTTATGGCAATCAGCCCCAGCATTTT
cdr3_aa: CASSPQGYGNQPQHF

d_call: NA
j_call: TRBJ1-1
clone_size: NA
v_call: TRBV29-1
cdr3_nt: TGCAGCGTTTGGGCAGGGAGCACTGAAGCTTTCTTT
cdr3_aa: CSVWAGSTEAFF

d_call: TRBD2
j_call: TRBJ2-1
clone_size: NA
v_call: TRBV5-1
cdr3_nt: TGCGCCAGCAGCCCTTTAGCGGGAAGCTCCTACAATGAGCAGTTCTTC
cdr3_aa: CASSPLAGSSYNEQFF

d_call: TRBD1
j_call: TRBJ2-4
clone_size: NA
v_call: TRBV6-1
cdr3_nt: TGTGCCAGCAGTGAAAATACAGGGGACAAAAACATTCAGTACTTC
cdr3_aa: CASSENTGDKNIQYF

d_call: NA
j_call: TRBJ1-1
clone_size: NA
v_call: TRBV6-6
cdr3_nt: TGTGCCAGCAGTTACGGGGGGCGGAACACTGAAGCTTTCTTT
cdr3_aa: CASSYGGRNTEAFF

d_call: NA
j_call: TRBJ1-1
clone_size: NA
v_call: TRBV27
cdr3_nt: TGTGCCAGCAAACCCCAACCAGGGAAAGCTTTCTTT
cdr3_aa: CASKPQPGKAFF

d_call: TRBD2
j_call: TRBJ2-1
clone_size: once
v_call: TRBV15
cdr3_nt: TGTGCCACCAGGGGGGGGAAAGAGCAGTTCTTC
cdr3_aa: CATRGGKEQFF

d_call: TRBD1
j_call: TRBJ1-2
clone_size: NA
v_call: TRBV25-1
cdr3_nt: TGTGCCAGCAGTCCGACAGGGGACTATGGCTACACCTTC
cdr3_aa: CASSPTGDYGYTF

d_call: NA
j_call: TRBJ1-2
clone_size: NA
v_call: TRBV7-8
cdr3_nt: TGTGCCAGCAGCTTAGAAGAGACGGAACCCTCTAACTATGGCTACACCTTC
cdr3_aa: CASSLEETEPSNYGYTF

d_call: TRBD2
j_call: TRBJ2-3
clone_size: NA
v_call: TRBV5-1
cdr3_nt: TGCGCCAGCAGTCTCGGACTAGATTGGGCAGATACGCAGTATTTT
cdr3_aa: CASSLGLDWADTQYF

d_call: NA
j_call: TRBJ1-2
clone_size: NA
v_call: TRBV7-2
cdr3_nt: TGTGCCAGCAGCAGACAGACTTATGGCTACACCTTC
cdr3_aa: CASSRQTYGYTF

d_call: NA
j_call: TRBJ2-7
clone_size: NA
v_call: TRBV5-1
cdr3_nt: TGCGCCAGCAGCCTTTTAGACGGTACCTACGAGCAGTACTTC
cdr3_aa: CASSLLDGTYEQYF

d_call: NA
j_call: TRBJ1-5
clone_size: NA
v_call: TRBV29-1
cdr3_nt: TGCAGCACTCGAGAGGGAAATAGCAATCAGCCCCAGCATTTT
cdr3_aa: CSTREGNSNQPQHF